This is a list of T cell receptor beta chains from one sample in a study of T cells in tumors after PD-1 blockade. Measured with immunoSEQ multiplex PCR; TCRdb has only the in-frame clones, and not every one. The sample lists approximately 35,000 clones, about 77% seen once, with more than 30% in the top ten. Sequencing used PBMCs, obtained before anti-PD-1 treatment. The source of these receptors is a human donor with basal cell carcinoma. Both conserved end residues are part of each CDR3. D genes are given only for firm matches. Some rows have no size entry. The others give once, few or many, or a class for an expanded clone.

size: -
J: TRBJ1-5
D: -
V: TRBV5-8
DNA: TGTGCCAGCAGTTTTTCCGGAAATAGCAATCAGCCCCAGCATTTT
CDR3: CASSFSGNSNQPQHF

size: once
J: TRBJ2-3
D: TRBD2
V: TRBV20-1
DNA: TGCAGTGCTAGTCGACTAGCGGGAGATGGGACAGATACGCAGTATTTT
CDR3: CSASRLAGDGTDTQYF

size: -
J: TRBJ1-2
D: TRBD1
V: TRBV30
DNA: TGTGCCTGGAGTGAGGACAGGGACTATGGCTACACCTTC
CDR3: CAWSEDRDYGYTF

size: once
J: TRBJ2-7
D: -
V: TRBV2
DNA: TGTGCCAGCAGTCCACTACCGAGGGGGGGGGAGCAGTACTTC
CDR3: CASSPLPRGGEQYF

size: hyperexpanded
J: TRBJ1-6
D: -
V: TRBV7-9
DNA: TGTGCCAGCAGCTCCCACGATAGCGGGGGGCGAAGTTCACCCCTCCACTTT
CDR3: CASSSHDSGGRSSPLHF

size: -
J: TRBJ2-1
D: -
V: TRBV12-3/TRBV12-4
DNA: TGTGCCAGCACCGGACAGACCTACAATGAGCAGTTCTTC
CDR3: CASTGQTYNEQFF

size: -
J: TRBJ2-7
D: TRBD1
V: TRBV7-9
DNA: TGTGCCAGCAGCTTAGGGGCAGGGGGCAGCGAGCAGTACTTC
CDR3: CASSLGAGGSEQYF

size: -
J: TRBJ2-7
D: -
V: TRBV5-6
DNA: TGTGCCAGCAGCTTGACAGTCGAGCAGTACTTC
CDR3: CASSLTVEQYF

size: -
J: TRBJ2-2
D: -
V: TRBV6-2/TRBV6-3
DNA: TGTGCCAGCAGTTACGCGCCAGGTAACACCGGGGAGCTGTTTTTT
CDR3: CASSYAPGNTGELFF

size: -
J: TRBJ2-6
D: -
V: TRBV6-5
DNA: TGTGCCACCCGAGAGTTCGGCTCTGGGGCCAACGTCCTGACTTTC
CDR3: CATREFGSGANVLTF

size: -
J: TRBJ2-1
D: -
V: TRBV9
DNA: TGTGCCAGCAGCGTAGTCGGGGGAGAGGGCAATGAGCAGTTCTTC
CDR3: CASSVVGGEGNEQFF

size: once
J: TRBJ2-2
D: TRBD1
V: TRBV5-5
DNA: TGTGCCAGCAGCTTAAGACAGGGGGCTACCGGGGAGCTGTTTTTT
CDR3: CASSLRQGATGELFF

size: -
J: TRBJ1-1
D: -
V: TRBV3-1/TRBV3-2
DNA: TGTGCCAGCAGCCACCCCACCACCCAGGGTAGGGCTTTCTTT
CDR3: CASSHPTTQGRAFF

size: -
J: TRBJ1-2
D: TRBD1
V: TRBV19
DNA: TGTGCCAGTAGTACCCGGGACAGCTATGGCTACACCTTC
CDR3: CASSTRDSYGYTF

size: -
J: TRBJ2-3
D: TRBD2
V: TRBV7-3
DNA: TGTGCCAGCAGCCCCTCCGGGGGGGCCGGCACAGATACGCAGTATTTT
CDR3: CASSPSGGAGTDTQYF

size: once
J: TRBJ2-2
D: -
V: TRBV7-2
DNA: TGTGCCAGCAGCTCCCCTCCCGCGGGGGAGCTGTTTTTT
CDR3: CASSSPPAGELFF

size: -
J: TRBJ2-5
D: TRBD1
V: TRBV28
DNA: TGTGCCAGCAGCCGCGGACAGGGGGTTAGGGAGACCCAGTACTTC
CDR3: CASSRGQGVRETQYF

size: -
J: TRBJ1-4
D: -
V: TRBV7-8
DNA: TGTGCCAGCAGCCAGGGACCCGGAGGGGAAAAACTGTTTTTT
CDR3: CASSQGPGGEKLFF

size: once
J: TRBJ2-7
D: -
V: TRBV3-1/TRBV3-2
DNA: TGTGCCAGCAGCCAACTCATCAGGGGCGGTAGCTCCTACGAGCAGTACTTC
CDR3: CASSQLIRGGSSYEQYF

size: -
J: TRBJ2-7
D: TRBD1
V: TRBV5-4
DNA: TGTGCCAGCAGCTTGAGATCCGGGCCGGGACAGGGCAACGAGCAGTACTTC
CDR3: CASSLRSGPGQGNEQYF

size: few
J: TRBJ1-2
D: TRBD1
V: TRBV7-9
DNA: TGTGCCAGCAGCCCTCGGACAGGTTCAAACTATGGCTACACCTTC
CDR3: CASSPRTGSNYGYTF

size: -
J: TRBJ2-7
D: -
V: TRBV15
DNA: TGTGCCACCAGCAGAGAGGTCGGCAGTACCTACGAGCAGTACTTC
CDR3: CATSREVGSTYEQYF

size: -
J: TRBJ2-7
D: -
V: TRBV6-5
DNA: TGTGCCAGCAGTTACGGTACAGGGACCTACGAGCAGTACTTC
CDR3: CASSYGTGTYEQYF

size: -
J: TRBJ1-1
D: -
V: TRBV5-4
DNA: TGTGCCAGCAGCTTGGAGGGAAGGGGCACTGAAGCTTTCTTT
CDR3: CASSLEGRGTEAFF

size: -
J: TRBJ2-7
D: -
V: TRBV5-1
DNA: TGCGCCAGCAGCCCTGGCTACGAGCAGTACTTC
CDR3: CASSPGYEQYF

size: -
J: TRBJ2-3
D: TRBD1
V: TRBV6-5
DNA: TGTGCCAGCAGTTACGAGGGACAGGGATACACAGATACGCAGTATTTT
CDR3: CASSYEGQGYTDTQYF

size: -
J: TRBJ2-2
D: -
V: TRBV14
DNA: TGTGCCAGCAGCCAAGCAAGAAGGGGAGCCGGGGAGCTGTTTTTT
CDR3: CASSQARRGAGELFF

size: -
J: TRBJ1-1
D: -
V: TRBV12-3/TRBV12-4
DNA: TGTGCCAGCAGTTTGGGAGGGAACACTGAAGCTTTCTTT
CDR3: CASSLGGNTEAFF

size: once
J: TRBJ1-3
D: TRBD1
V: TRBV19
DNA: TGTGCCAGTAGCCCGACAGGGGGGAAATACATTAACTCTGGAAACACCATATATTTT
CDR3: CASSPTGGKYINSGNTIYF

size: -
J: TRBJ2-7
D: -
V: TRBV6-5
DNA: TGTGCCAGCAGCGACGACAGGAGTACCTACGAGCAGTACTTC
CDR3: CASSDDRSTYEQYF

size: once
J: TRBJ2-3
D: TRBD2
V: TRBV19
DNA: TGTGCCAGTAAGACTAGCCAGGGCACAGATACGCAGTATTTT
CDR3: CASKTSQGTDTQYF

size: few
J: TRBJ1-3
D: -
V: TRBV27
DNA: TGTGCCAGCAGTTTATCGGGACCTTACTCTGGAAACACCATATATTTT
CDR3: CASSLSGPYSGNTIYF

size: -
J: TRBJ1-6
D: -
V: TRBV2
DNA: TGTGCCAGCAGTGATATACAGCCACCCCTATCACCCCTCCACTTT
CDR3: CASSDIQPPLSPLHF

size: -
J: TRBJ2-3
D: -
V: TRBV5-1
DNA: TGCGCCAGCAGCCCCGGGCGGCCAGACGGTACGCAGTATTTT
CDR3: CASSPGRPDGTQYF

size: -
J: TRBJ1-4
D: -
V: TRBV4-1
DNA: TGCGCCAGCAGCCCGTTCGGGACCCGTGGAGAAAAACTGTTTTTT
CDR3: CASSPFGTRGEKLFF

size: -
J: TRBJ2-2
D: -
V: TRBV24-1
DNA: TGTGCCACCAGTGATTTTCGGGCCGGGGAGCTGTTTTTT
CDR3: CATSDFRAGELFF

size: -
J: TRBJ2-7
D: TRBD1
V: TRBV7-9
DNA: TGTGCCAGCAGCCCATGGACAGGGGGCCTCTACGAGCAGTACTTC
CDR3: CASSPWTGGLYEQYF

size: -
J: TRBJ2-1
D: -
V: TRBV24-1
DNA: TGTGCCACCAGTGACAGTTACAATGAGCAGTTCTTC
CDR3: CATSDSYNEQFF

size: few
J: TRBJ2-7
D: -
V: TRBV5-8
DNA: TGTGCCAGCGGGGGAGAGCAGTACTTC
CDR3: CASGGEQYF

size: -
J: TRBJ2-4
D: -
V: TRBV11-3
DNA: TGTGCCGGCAGCTTCGGGATCGCAAACATTCAGTACTTC
CDR3: CAGSFGIANIQYF

size: -
J: TRBJ2-1
D: -
V: TRBV29-1
DNA: TGCAGCGTGGGGCTACGGAGTGGTGAGCAGTTCTTC
CDR3: CSVGLRSGEQFF

size: -
J: TRBJ2-3
D: TRBD2
V: TRBV29-1
DNA: TGCAGCGTTCTAGCGGGAGTTACCATAGATACGCAGTATTTT
CDR3: CSVLAGVTIDTQYF

size: -
J: TRBJ1-1
D: TRBD1
V: TRBV19
DNA: TGTGCCAGTTGCCCGGACAGGAGGACTGAAGCTTTCTTT
CDR3: CASCPDRRTEAFF

size: -
J: TRBJ1-4
D: -
V: TRBV5-1
DNA: TGCGCCAGCAGCTTCAAGGGGCGGGATGAAAAACTGTTTTTT
CDR3: CASSFKGRDEKLFF

size: -
J: TRBJ2-4
D: -
V: TRBV21-1
DNA: TGTGCCAGCAGCAGCCTGCCTATGGGGGGCCGGTCCAAAAACATTCAGTACTTC
CDR3: CASSSLPMGGRSKNIQYF

size: -
J: TRBJ2-7
D: -
V: TRBV28
DNA: TGTGCCAGCAGTTTTACCAGTATCCCCGAGCAGTACTTC
CDR3: CASSFTSIPEQYF

size: -
J: TRBJ1-2
D: TRBD1
V: TRBV12-3/TRBV12-4
DNA: TGTGCCAGCAGTCGGACAGGGTGGGGCTACACCTTC
CDR3: CASSRTGWGYTF

size: -
J: TRBJ2-1
D: -
V: TRBV5-4
DNA: TGTGCCAGCTCCCGTGGAGGGGGCTCCTACAATGAGCAGTTCTTC
CDR3: CASSRGGGSYNEQFF

size: -
J: TRBJ2-3
D: -
V: TRBV4-3
DNA: TGCGCCAGCAGCCAAAATACAGGTGGTGGTGGCACAGATACGCAGTATTTT
CDR3: CASSQNTGGGGTDTQYF